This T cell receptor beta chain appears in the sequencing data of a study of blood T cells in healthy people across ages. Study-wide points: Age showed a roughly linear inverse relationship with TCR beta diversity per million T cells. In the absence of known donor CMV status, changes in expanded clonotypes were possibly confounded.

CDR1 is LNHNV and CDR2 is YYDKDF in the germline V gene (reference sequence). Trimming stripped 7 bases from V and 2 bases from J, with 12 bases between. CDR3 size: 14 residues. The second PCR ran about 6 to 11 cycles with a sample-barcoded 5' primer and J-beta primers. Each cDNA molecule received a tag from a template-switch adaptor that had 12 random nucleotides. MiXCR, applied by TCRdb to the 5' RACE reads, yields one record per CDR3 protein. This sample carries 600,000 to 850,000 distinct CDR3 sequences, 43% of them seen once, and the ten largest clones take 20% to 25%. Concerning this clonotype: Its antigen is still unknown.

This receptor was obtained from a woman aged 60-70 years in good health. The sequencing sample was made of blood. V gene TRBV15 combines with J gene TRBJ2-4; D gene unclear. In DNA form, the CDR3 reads TGTGCCACCAATTCAGACCCCACCAAAAACATTCAGTACTTC. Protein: CATNSDPTKNIQYF. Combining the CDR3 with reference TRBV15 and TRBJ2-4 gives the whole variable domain DAMVIQNPRYQVTQFGKPVTLSCSQTLNHNVMYWYQQKSSQAPKLLFHYYDKDFNNEADTPDNFQSRRPNTSFCFLDIRSPGLGDTAMYLCATNSDPTKNIQYFGAGTRLSVL.